A single sample gave rise to the 18 T cell receptor beta chains below, sequenced in a study of T cells after yellow fever vaccination. Using its own MiXCR run on the 5' RACE reads, TCRdb lists one record per CDR3 protein. This table holds 170,000 or so distinct CDR3 sequences, approximately 10% found once. The material was CD8+ T cells sorted from PBMCs, obtained 45 days after the yellow fever booster vaccination. The receptors were sampled from a man aged 18-30 years who received the YFV17D yellow fever vaccine.

This clonotype was seen only a few times. The V and J genes are TRBV5-1 and TRBJ1-2; 8 bases match TRBD1. The CDR3 loop spans 16 amino acids. The germline V gene encodes CDR1 SGHRS and CDR2 YFSETQ. J gave up 8 bases and V 4 bases, and 16 bases lay outside the gene matches. CDR3: CASSPRSRTGKEGYTF. DNA for the CDR3: TGCGCCAGCAGCCCACGTTCTCGGACAGGGAAGGAGGGCTACACCTTC. Full variable domain (remainder filled in from reference TRBV5-1 and TRBJ1-2): KAGVTQTPRYLIKTRGQQVTLSCSPISGHRSVSWYQQTPGQGLQFLFEYFSETQRNKGNFPGRFSGRQFSNSRSEMNVSTLELGDSALYLCASSPRSRTGKEGYTFGSGTRLTVV.

This clonotype was seen ten or more times. The chain links TRBV13 to TRBJ2-5; 13 bases line up with TRBD2. J was trimmed by 5 bases and V by 3 bases; bases with no gene match: 6. This CDR3 has 16 residues. From germline, CDR1 is PRHDT and CDR2 FYEKMQ (reference sequence). The CDR3 loop reads CASSLGLAGSLETQYF. For the CDR3, the DNA is TGTGCCAGCAGCTTGGGACTAGCGGGGAGTTTGGAGACCCAGTACTTC.

This clonotype was counted at least ten times. V gene TRBV5-1 combines with J gene TRBJ1-1, with D unclear. Germline CDR1 SGHRS, CDR2 YFSETQ. The V end lost 4 bases, the J end lost 0 bases, and 10 bases lay between the germline ends. This CDR3 is 14 amino acids long. CDR3 in DNA: TGCGCCAGCAGCCCGCGGACGGTGAACACTGAAGCTTTCTTT. Protein sequence: CASSPRTVNTEAFF.

This clonotype has more than one count but fewer than ten. J is TRBJ1-4 and V is TRBV24-1; D gene ambiguous. This CDR3 is built from 13 residues. In germline, CDR1 is KGHDR, CDR2 SFDVKD. V lost 5 bases and J lost 3, with 6 bases in between. The DNA for the CDR3 is TGTGCCACCAGTGTTAAGGCTAATGAAAAACTGTTTTTT. It translates to CATSVKANEKLFF.

The rearrangement links TRBV7-9 to TRBJ1-4; weak D call: TRBD1 (6 bases). CDR1 SEHNR and CDR2 FQNEAQ come from the germline V gene (reference sequence). V lost 4 bases and J lost 8, with 14 bases in between. CDR3 length equals 14 residues. CDR3 sequence: CASSSTDTGEKLFF. The CDR3 DNA reads TGTGCCAGCAGCTCTACCGACACAGGGGAAAAACTGTTTTTT.

This clonotype occurred a few times. The V and J genes are TRBV10-3 and TRBJ1-1; 7 bases agree with TRBD1. With V trimmed by 8 bases and J by 1 base, 4 bases remained unmatched. This CDR3 spans 13 amino acids. From germline, CDR1 is ENHRY and CDR2 SYGVKD. The CDR3 sequence: CAISPGGNTEAFF. The CDR3 region has the DNA TGTGCCATCTCCCCAGGGGGGAACACTGAAGCTTTCTTT.

The rearrangement links TRBV11-2 to TRBJ1-5; D ambiguous. The ends were cut back, 2 bases at V and 5 bases at J, with 13 bases in the middle. The CDR3 covers 15 residues. Germline V CDR1 and CDR2: SGHAT, FQNNGV. CDR3: CASSLLFAVHQPQHF. CDR3 bases: TGTGCCAGCAGCTTACTCTTTGCAGTCCATCAGCCCCAGCATTTT.

The gene calls are TRBV5-1 and TRBJ1-1; D remains unclear. The V gene's germline CDR1 is SGHRS and CDR2 YFSETQ. The CDR3 runs to 12 residues. Trimming took off 7 bases at V and 0 bases at J, with 7 bases between the two ends. DNA for the CDR3: TGCGCCAGCTTAGGGTTGAACACTGAAGCTTTCTTT. It translates to CASLGLNTEAFF.

There are a few counts of this clonotype. In DNA form, the CDR3 reads TGTGCCAGCAGCATGGGACTCCGATGGTACGAGCAGTACTTC. Encoded protein: CASSMGLRWYEQYF. V usage is TRBV7-9 and J usage is TRBJ2-7; a possible D gene is TRBD2 (6 bases). The V end was cut by 5 bases, the J end by 4 bases, with 15 bases between. This CDR3 comprises 14 residues. The germline V gene has CDR1 SEHNR and CDR2 FQNEAQ (reference sequence).

This chain joins TRBV5-5 and TRBJ1-1, with D possibly matching TRBD1 (5 bases). The CDR3 is made up of 16 amino acids. The V end was cut by 0 bases, the J end by 1 base, with 13 bases between. CDR1 and CDR2 (germline): SGHKS, YYEKEE (reference sequence). In DNA, the CDR3 is TGTGCCAGCAGCTTGGAGGGGACGGACCAGAACACTGAAGCTTTCTTT. This codes for CASSLEGTDQNTEAFF. Looking up the rest from reference TRBV5-5 and TRBJ1-1 gives the full variable domain: DAGVTQSPTHLIKTRGQQVTLRCSPISGHKSVSWYQQVLGQGPQFIFQYYEKEERGRGNFPDRFSARQFPNYSSELNVNALLLGDSALYLCASSLEGTDQNTEAFFGQGTRLTVV.

This clonotype was detected many times. The V call is TRBV12-3 or TRBV12-4, the J call TRBJ2-1; D is possibly TRBD1 or TRBD2 (5 bases each). This CDR3 region has 15 residues. V lost 6 bases, J lost 5 bases, and 17 bases lay in between. In nucleotides, the CDR3 is TGTGCCAGCAGCCATCGGGACCCGCCAAACAATGAGCAGTTCTTC. It yields the protein CASSHRDPPNNEQFF.

Only a few counts were recorded for this clonotype. V gene TRBV7-9 combines with J gene TRBJ1-1; 8 bases align to TRBD1. V dropped 9 bases and J dropped 12; count of bases not matched to a gene: 21. CDR1 is SEHNR, CDR2 FQNEAQ, per germline (reference sequence). The CDR3 totals 15 residues. Here the CDR3 reads CASDPVDREVLESFF. The DNA of the CDR3 is TGTGCCAGTGACCCCGTGGACAGGGAGGTACTGGAGTCTTTCTTT.

This clonotype was seen only a few times. V usage is TRBV7-9 and J usage is TRBJ2-7, with TRBD1 matching over 8 bases. The J segment lost 4 bases and the V segment lost 5 bases, leaving 4 bases of the junction unmatched. This CDR3 region has 13 residues. Germline V gene sequence: CDR1 SEHNR, CDR2 FQNEAQ (reference sequence). The CDR3 reads CASSDRQGYEQYV. CDR3 DNA: TGTGCCAGCAGCGACCGACAGGGGTACGAGCAGTACGTC.

This clonotype was recorded at least ten times. V gene TRBV19 combines with J gene TRBJ2-3; 8 bases agree with TRBD1. Germline lookup yields CDR1 LNHDA and CDR2 SQIVND (reference sequence). The CDR3 runs to 15 residues. After removal of 5 bases from V and 2 bases from J, the junction contained 6 bases not matched to a gene. CDR3 in amino acids: CASSEGQGATDTQYF. DNA for the CDR3: TGTGCCAGTAGTGAGGGGCAGGGGGCCACAGATACGCAGTATTTT. Filled out from reference TRBV19 and TRBJ2-3, the complete variable domain reads DGGITQSPKYLFRKEGQNVTLSCEQNLNHDAMYWYRQDPGQGLRLIYYSQIVNDFQKGDIAEGYSVSREKKESFPLTVTSAQKNPTAFYLCASSEGQGATDTQYFGPGTRLTVL.

This clonotype was observed at least ten times. V and J are TRBV10-3 and TRBJ2-3, with 12 bases identical to TRBD2. The CDR3 is made up of 16 amino acids. CDR1 and CDR2 from the germline V gene are ENHRY and SYGVKD. With V trimmed by 5 bases and J by 1 base, 4 bases remained unmatched. The CDR3 spells CAISWTSGARTDTQYF. The CDR3 DNA is TGTGCCATCAGTTGGACTAGCGGGGCCCGCACAGATACGCAGTATTTT.

This clonotype has a handful of counts. In DNA form, the CDR3 reads TGTGCCAGCAGCCCGGGACAGATGGATTCACCCCTCCACTTT. Its translation is CASSPGQMDSPLHF. The genes are TRBV7-9 and TRBJ1-6; 7 bases fit TRBD1. CDR1 is SEHNR, CDR2 FQNEAQ, per germline (reference sequence). This CDR3 spans 14 amino acids. Germline trimming cut 5 bases from V and 8 bases from J; bases unmatched to any gene: 6.

This clonotype was detected only a few times. The genes are TRBV5-5 and TRBJ2-7; 8 bases fit TRBD2. This CDR3 is built from 13 residues. Germline V gene lookup returns CDR1 SGHKS and CDR2 YYEKEE (reference sequence). V was pared by 2 bases and J by 2 bases, with 0 bases of the junction left unmatched. The CDR3: CASSFGGAYEQYF. The CDR3 DNA is TGTGCCAGCAGCTTCGGGGGGGCCTACGAGCAGTACTTC.

V is TRBV11-2 and J is TRBJ2-7; 7 bases agree with TRBD1. The CDR3 consists of 16 residues. Germline values: CDR1 SGHAT, CDR2 FQNNGV. After removal of 6 bases from V and 5 bases from J, the junction contained 16 bases not matched to a gene. The CDR3 sequence: CASRLRLGQSEDEQYF. The DNA for the CDR3 is TGTGCCAGCAGGTTAAGACTGGGACAGAGTGAGGACGAGCAGTACTTC.